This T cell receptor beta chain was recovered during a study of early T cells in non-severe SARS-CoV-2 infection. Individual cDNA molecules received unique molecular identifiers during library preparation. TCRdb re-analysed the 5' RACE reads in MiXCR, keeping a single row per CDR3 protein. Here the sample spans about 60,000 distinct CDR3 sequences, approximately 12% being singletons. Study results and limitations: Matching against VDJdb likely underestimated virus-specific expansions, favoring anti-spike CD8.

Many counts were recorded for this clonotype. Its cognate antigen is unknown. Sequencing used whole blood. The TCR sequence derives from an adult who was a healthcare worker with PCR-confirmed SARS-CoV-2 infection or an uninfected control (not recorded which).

CDR3 loop: CASTKEGGRGEAFF. DNA for the CDR3: TGTGCCAGCACAAAAGAGGGGGGAAGGGGTGAAGCTTTCTTT. The chain joins TRBV2 to TRBJ1-1, with D tentatively TRBD1 (6 bases). CDR1 and CDR2 from the germline V gene are SNHLY and FYNNEI. This CDR3 has 14 residues. The V and J ends lost 7 bases and 7 bases respectively, with 19 bases between them.